This T cell receptor (beta chain) is from a study of vaccination and CD4 T cells after COVID-19. In the case of this clonotype: Its matching antigen is unknown.

V dropped 3 bases and J dropped 3 bases, with 11 bases sitting between them. Looked up from germline, CDR1 is SEHNR and CDR2 is FQNEAQ (reference sequence). The CDR3 extends over 14 amino acids. Cultured CD4+ T cell DNA underwent sequencing with the Oncomine TCR Beta short-read assay. TCRdb reanalysed the PCR reads using MiXCR and keeps one entry per CDR3 protein. The sample shows about 14,000 distinct CDR3 sequences, about 28% of them seen only once. Treatment indicated: approximately nine-day PBMC culture with coronavirus spike peptide pools or control peptides (ViraFEST assay). Points from the study as a whole: SARS-CoV-2-reactive clonotype medians increased from around 20 to 38, not significantly.

The sequenced sample consisted of cultured CD4+ T cells from blood. This TCR derives from a human donor with COVID-19. This chain links TRBV7-9 with TRBJ1-2; D is perhaps TRBD1 (5 bases). CDR3 sequence reads: CASSLEGRDYGYTF. The CDR3 DNA sequence: TGTGCCAGCAGCTTGGAGGGGCGCGACTATGGCTACACCTTC.